A single sample is the source of the 21 T cell receptor beta chains below, sequenced in a study of shared clonotypes between healthy human individuals. Repertoires were generated with immunoSEQ multiplex PCR, while TCRdb's copy carries only in-frame clones and drops some. The sample has 650,000 to 800,000 clones, 55% to 80% seen once. Source material: memory CD4+ T cells sorted from blood. Subset specified: CD45RA-negative fraction. These receptors were taken from a woman aged 30 to 39 in good health.

The rearrangement joins TRBV10-3 to TRBJ2-3; D ambiguous. This CDR3 has 13 residues. Between the trimmed V and J ends, which lost 11 bases and 0 bases, there was a span of 12 bases. Per germline, CDR1 ENHRY and CDR2 SYGVKD. CDR3 amino acids: CAFAWRSTDTQYF. The CDR3 nucleotides read TGTGCCTTCGCGTGGCGGAGCACAGATACGCAGTATTTT.

The chain uses TRBV15 and TRBJ2-7, with a tentative D call TRBD2 (6 bases). CDR3 length: 14 residues. The V end was cut by 0 bases, the J end by 4 bases, with 10 bases between. CDR1 and CDR2 from the germline V gene are LNHNV and YYDKDF (reference sequence). Written as DNA, the CDR3 is TGTGCCACCAGCAGAGATCTGGGGGGATACGAGCAGTACTTC. Its protein product is CATSRDLGGYEQYF.

Concerning this clone itself: A single base separates this from a much larger clone, so it may be a read error. CDR3 in DNA: TGTGCCAGCAGCTTCAGCCGCTCTGGGGCCAACGTCCTGACTTTC. Its protein is CASSFSRSGANVLTF. The chain carries TRBV7-9 and TRBJ2-6; no reliable D call. The CDR3 extends over 15 amino acids. Deletions cut 3 bases from V and 0 bases from J, with 6 bases between. Germline assignment: CDR1 SEHNR and CDR2 FQNEAQ (reference sequence).

The V gene is TRBV6-1, the J gene TRBJ1-1; D not certain. CDR1 is MNHNS, CDR2 SASEGT, per germline. V lost 2 bases to trimming and J lost 9 bases, with 13 bases between them. The CDR3 is 13 amino acids. The CDR3 loop reads CASSERFLTKAFF. The CDR3 bases are TGTGCCAGCAGTGAAAGGTTTCTTACTAAAGCTTTCTTT.

The gene calls are TRBV5-1 and TRBJ2-7; D ambiguous. There are 14 residues in the CDR3. Germline values: CDR1 SGHRS, CDR2 YFSETQ. V was shortened by 0 bases and J by 0 bases, with 7 bases between the two germline ends. The DNA of the CDR3 is TGCGCCAGCAGCTTGGCTCGGAGCTCCTACGAGCAGTACTTC. Protein product: CASSLARSSYEQYF.

The V gene is TRBV6-5, the J gene TRBJ2-5, with D unclear. V was clipped by 6 bases and J by 5 bases, with 10 bases between them. CDR1 and CDR2 (germline): MNHEY, SVGAGI. This CDR3 region has 12 residues. In nucleotides, the CDR3 is TGTGCCAGCAGACCCCTTGGGGAGACCCAGTACTTC. This translates into CASRPLGETQYF.

The chain links TRBV28 to TRBJ1-5; 8 nucleotides line up with TRBD1. From germline, CDR1 is MDHEN and CDR2 SYDVKM. Trimming at V came to 10 bases and at J to 5 bases, leaving 10 bases not matched to a gene. This CDR3 spans 14 amino acids. The DNA for the CDR3 is TGTGCCACCCTCCGGCAGGGGGCATATCAGCCCCAGCATTTT. Translation: CATLRQGAYQPQHF.

As to this clone: Its ends do not fully match the called genes, so a read error is possible. The chain carries TRBV6-1 and TRBJ2-3; D remains unclear. This CDR3 region has 12 residues. CDR1 is MNHNS and CDR2 is SASEGT in the germline V gene. The CDR3 DNA follows: TGCCCCCCGGAAAGGGCTCGGGATACGCAGTATTTT. As protein: CPPERARDTQYF.

The chain joins TRBV5-1 to TRBJ2-5; 7 bases match TRBD2. There are 16 residues in the CDR3. CDR1 is SGHRS, CDR2 YFSETQ, per germline. Trimming removed 0 bases from V and 0 bases from J; junction bases left unmatched: 5. The CDR3 region is CASSLEGTMYQETQYF. The CDR3 DNA reads TGCGCCAGCAGCTTGGAGGGGACTATGTACCAAGAGACCCAGTACTTC. Full variable domain (outside the CDR3, taken from reference TRBV5-1 and TRBJ2-5): KAGVTQTPRYLIKTRGQQVTLSCSPISGHRSVSWYQQTPGQGLQFLFEYFSETQRNKGNFPGRFSGRQFSNSRSEMNVSTLELGDSALYLCASSLEGTMYQETQYFGPGTRLLVL.

The J gene is TRBJ1-5, the V gene TRBV7-9; D possibly corresponds to TRBD1 (5 bases). V gave up 5 bases and J gave up 4 bases, with 12 bases separating them. Germline CDR1 SEHNR, CDR2 FQNEAQ (reference sequence). This CDR3 contains 14 residues. The CDR3 sequence is CASSRMGQNQPQHF. DNA for the CDR3: TGTGCCAGCAGCCGAATGGGGCAGAATCAGCCCCAGCATTTT. The variable domain in full, completed from reference TRBV7-9 and TRBJ1-5, reads DTGVSQNPRHKITKRGQNVTFRCDPISEHNRLYWYRQTLGQGPEFLTYFQNEAQLEKSRLLSDRFSAERPKGSFSTLEIQRTEQGDSAMYLCASSRMGQNQPQHFGDGTRLSIL.

The rearrangement links TRBV25-1 to TRBJ2-1; TRBD1 matches at 11 bases. CDR1 and CDR2 from the germline V gene are MGHDK and SYGVNS. The CDR3 covers 18 residues. Losses at the gene ends were 2 bases for V and 9 bases for J; bases not matched to a gene: 15. CDR3 in amino acids: CASSERDGGTGGFGEQFF. CDR3 coding DNA: TGTGCCAGCAGTGAACGAGATGGTGGGACAGGGGGATTTGGTGAGCAGTTCTTC.

The gene calls are TRBV2 and TRBJ1-5, with D possibly TRBD1 on 5 matching bases. The germline V and J ends were trimmed by 3 bases and 5 bases, with 11 bases remaining between them. From germline, CDR1 is SNHLY and CDR2 FYNNEI. This CDR3 is 14 amino acids long. For the CDR3, the DNA is TGTGCCAGCAGTGACGCCCCCAGGGATCAGCCCCAGCATTTT. This sequence encodes CASSDAPRDQPQHF.

V is TRBV7-6 and J is TRBJ2-1; D is ambiguous. Per the germline V gene, CDR1 is SGHVS and CDR2 is FNYEAQ. This CDR3 is 13 amino acids long. The V and J ends lost 5 bases and 6 bases respectively, with 11 bases between them. CDR3 nucleotide sequence: TGTGCCAGCAGCCCCCGACTTAGCAATGAGCAGTTCTTC. This translates into CASSPRLSNEQFF.

This rearrangement joins TRBV19 to TRBJ1-1, with a tentative D call TRBD1 (6 bases). The CDR3 length is 14 residues. The germline V and J ends were trimmed by 7 bases and 5 bases, with 17 bases remaining between them. Germline V gene data show CDR1 as LNHDA and CDR2 as SQIVND (reference sequence). The CDR3 reads CASTARGRRTEAFF. The CDR3 DNA follows: TGTGCCAGTACCGCCCGGGGGCGGAGGACTGAAGCTTTCTTT. The whole variable domain, filled in from reference TRBV19 and TRBJ1-1, reads DGGITQSPKYLFRKEGQNVTLSCEQNLNHDAMYWYRQDPGQGLRLIYYSQIVNDFQKGDIAEGYSVSREKKESFPLTVTSAQKNPTAFYLCASTARGRRTEAFFGQGTRLTVV.

The gene calls are TRBV10-2 and TRBJ2-7; 8 nucleotides line up with TRBD1. This CDR3 comprises 14 residues. Losses at the gene ends were 7 bases for V and 6 bases for J; bases not matched to a gene: 11. The germline V gene has CDR1 WSHSY and CDR2 SAAADI. In DNA form, the CDR3 reads TGCGCCAGCAAATCCCGACAGGGGCCGATCGAGCAGTACTTC. Translation gives CASKSRQGPIEQYF.

This clone was counted a few times. The genes are TRBV18 and TRBJ2-3; a possible D gene is TRBD2 (5 bases). Germline V lookup: CDR1 KGHSH, CDR2 LQKENI. V lost 0 bases and J 4 bases, leaving 14 bases between the germline ends. CDR3 length: 16 amino acids. The CDR3 protein is CASSPPRAAGADTQYF. The CDR3 coding sequence is TGTGCCAGCTCACCACCGAGAGCAGCCGGGGCAGATACGCAGTATTTT.

The genes are TRBV11-2 and TRBJ2-7; 11 nucleotides align to TRBD2. The CDR3 has 16 residues. The V and J ends lost 1 base and 7 bases, in that order; junction bases with no gene match: 9. Germline-derived CDR1 and CDR2 are SGHAT and FQNNGV. CDR3 DNA: TGTGCCAGCAGCTTAGTTACCGGCCTAGCGGGAGGAGAGCAGTACTTC. Translated, it gives CASSLVTGLAGGEQYF.

Worth noting for this clone: Other DNA variants within this sample encode the same CDR3. The rearrangement links TRBV9 to TRBJ2-2, with no clear D. Germline V gene lookup returns CDR1 SGDLS and CDR2 YYNGEE. V was shortened by 0 bases and J by 1 base, with 7 bases between the two germline ends. This CDR3 is 15 amino acids long. DNA of the CDR3: TGTGCCAGCAGCGTAGCGGGCGTGAACACCGGGGAGCTGTTTTTT. Its protein product is CASSVAGVNTGELFF. Based on the CDR3 plus reference TRBV9 and TRBJ2-2, the full variable domain is DSGVTQTPKHLITATGQRVTLRCSPRSGDLSVYWYQQSLDQGLQFLIQYYNGEERAKGNILERFSAQQFPDLHSELNLSSLELGDSALYFCASSVAGVNTGELFFGEGSRLTVL.

The chain combines TRBV4-1 with TRBJ2-7, with 10 bases that match TRBD2. The CDR3 is made up of 20 amino acids. Trimming removed 1 base from V and 2 bases from J; junction bases left unmatched: 17. CDR1 MGHRA and CDR2 YSYEKL come from the germline V gene. The CDR3 DNA reads TGCGCCAGCAGCCAAGTGTTTAAGCGGGAGGGCCGGACGGCCCCCTACGAGCAGTACTTC. Translation gives CASSQVFKREGRTAPYEQYF.

The chain combines TRBV5-4 with TRBJ2-3; 8 positions agree with TRBD1. The CDR3 consists of 15 residues. CDR1 and CDR2 (germline): SGHNT, YYREEE (reference sequence). J gave up 0 bases and V 4 bases, and 4 bases lay outside the gene matches. The CDR3 DNA reads TGTGCCAGCAGCACGCAGGGGGCCAGCACAGATACGCAGTATTTT. Amino acid sequence: CASSTQGASTDTQYF.

This sequence joins TRBV5-8 and TRBJ2-5; D is ambiguous. Deletions cut 6 bases from V and 0 bases from J, with 6 bases between. In germline, CDR1 is SGHTS, CDR2 YDEGEE. The CDR3 has 12 residues. CDR3 DNA sequence: TGTGCCAGCAATCCGTACCAAGAGACCCAGTACTTC. Translated, it gives CASNPYQETQYF.